The 23 T cell receptor beta chains below come from one sample, sequenced in a study of control samples from healthy donors and cancer patients. The table came from immunoSEQ multiplex PCR; TCRdb's copy has only in-frame clones and leaves some out. The sample holds thousands of clones, 77% seen once. The sample consisted of formalin-fixed, paraffin-embedded tissue. The source is a female donor with melanoma.

This chain joins TRBV7-2 and TRBJ2-7; possible D gene TRBD2, 5 bases. Germline CDR1 reads SGHTA; CDR2 reads FQGNSA. This CDR3 is 14 amino acids long. V was shortened by 1 base and J by 2 bases, with 9 bases between the two germline ends. The CDR3 loop is CASSLGAVTYEQYF. CDR3 nucleotides: TGTGCCAGCAGCTTAGGAGCGGTCACCTACGAGCAGTACTTC.

The rearrangement joins TRBV7-9 to TRBJ2-7; 9 bases map to TRBD1. CDR3 length: 16 amino acids. With V trimmed by 3 bases and J by 3 bases, 9 bases remained unmatched. The V gene's germline CDR1 is SEHNR and CDR2 FQNEAQ (reference sequence). This chain's CDR3 is CASSFIVGQGVYEQYF. The CDR3 nucleotides read TGTGCCAGCAGCTTCATCGTGGGACAGGGAGTCTACGAGCAGTACTTC.

V is TRBV28 and J is TRBJ1-3; TRBD1 is a possible D gene (6 bases). This CDR3 is 13 amino acids long. Germline V gene lookup returns CDR1 MDHEN and CDR2 SYDVKM. Trimming shortened V by 3 bases and J by 9 bases, and 12 bases separated the two germline ends. The CDR3 loop reads CASSFRGGGTIYF. CDR3 nucleotides: TGTGCCAGCAGTTTCAGAGGAGGGGGCACCATATATTTT.

The rearrangement links TRBV28 to TRBJ2-7; TRBD2 aligns across 9 bases. CDR1 is MDHEN, CDR2 SYDVKM, per germline. Trimming at V came to 5 bases and at J to 7 bases, leaving 15 bases not matched to a gene. The CDR3 totals 16 residues. The chain's CDR3 is CASSPRGRAIGREQYF. The CDR3 DNA is TGTGCCAGCAGTCCTCGCGGGAGGGCGATTGGTCGGGAGCAGTACTTC.

A word on this clone: One end of the junction varies from germline; a read error may be responsible. The chain combines TRBV7-2 with TRBJ1-6, with 8 bases matching TRBD1. Germline assignment: CDR1 SGHTA and CDR2 FQGNSA. This CDR3 has 15 residues. CDR3 nucleotides: TGTGCCAGCAGCCGGACAGGGATTCGAAATTCATCCCTTCACTTT. As protein: CASSRTGIRNSSLHF.

Within the sample, this clone is large (0.1 to 1%). The V call is TRBV5-1, the J call TRBJ1-4; 8 bases are a match to TRBD1. The J segment lost 7 bases and the V segment lost 3 bases, leaving 5 bases of the junction unmatched. The CDR3 has 14 amino acids. In germline, CDR1 is SGHRS, CDR2 YFSETQ. This chain's CDR3 is CASSSGQGGEKLFF. Here the CDR3 DNA reads TGCGCCAGCAGCTCCGGACAGGGAGGTGAAAAACTGTTTTTT. Using reference TRBV5-1 and TRBJ1-4 for the parts outside the CDR3, the full variable domain is KAGVTQTPRYLIKTRGQQVTLSCSPISGHRSVSWYQQTPGQGLQFLFEYFSETQRNKGNFPGRFSGRQFSNSRSEMNVSTLELGDSALYLCASSSGQGGEKLFFGSGTQLSVL.

The genes are TRBV18 and TRBJ2-7; 13 nucleotides align to TRBD2. Germline lookup yields CDR1 KGHSH and CDR2 LQKENI. The V gene end was trimmed by 3 bases and the J gene end by 3 bases; junction bases not matched to a gene: 8. The CDR3 has 17 amino acids. Here the CDR3 reads CASSPMGLAGSVYEQYF. DNA for the CDR3: TGTGCCAGCTCACCGATGGGACTAGCGGGAAGCGTCTACGAGCAGTACTTC.

This rearrangement joins TRBV7-8 to TRBJ2-7; D unclear. Germline CDR1 SGHVS, CDR2 FQNEAQ. V lost 6 bases, J lost 3 bases, and 12 bases lay in between. The CDR3 is 13 amino acids. CDR3 sequence (DNA): TGTGCCAGCAGTACTTGGCCGGACTACGAGCAGTACTTC. The encoded protein is CASSTWPDYEQYF.

The gene calls are TRBV2 and TRBJ2-7, with D possibly matching TRBD1 (7 bases). Trimming shortened V by 6 bases and J by 7 bases, and 19 bases separated the two germline ends. The CDR3 runs 14 residues. CDR1 and CDR2 from the germline V gene are SNHLY and FYNNEI. CDR3 DNA sequence: TGTGCCAGCAGGGGAGGAGGGGGCAGCTGGGAGCAGTACTTC. Residues: CASRGGGGSWEQYF.

The chain has TRBV24-1 and TRBJ1-1; the D is unclear. With 4 bases removed from V and 1 base from J, the gap between germline ends came to 3 bases. Germline values: CDR1 KGHDR, CDR2 SFDVKD. CDR3 length: 12 residues. The CDR3 sequence: CATSDRNTEAFF. CDR3 bases: TGTGCCACCAGTGACAGGAACACTGAAGCTTTCTTT.

The chain carries TRBV20-1 and TRBJ1-4; the D is unclear. V was shortened by 3 bases and J by 8 bases, with 16 bases between the two germline ends. The CDR3 contains 14 residues. Germline V lookup: CDR1 DFQATT, CDR2 SNEGSKA (reference sequence). The CDR3 DNA follows: TGCAGTGCTAGTATCGGAGGATTGGGAGAAAAACTGTTTTTT. This codes for CSASIGGLGEKLFF.

The V and J genes are TRBV18 and TRBJ2-7; TRBD1 matches at 7 bases. J gave up 5 bases and V 4 bases, and 14 bases lay outside the gene matches. Germline CDR1 is KGHSH and CDR2 is LQKENI. The CDR3 covers 16 residues. CDR3 DNA: TGTGCCAGCTCACTTGCAGGGGGAGAATTTAGGAACGAGCAGTACTTC. It specifies CASSLAGGEFRNEQYF.

This chain uses TRBV3-1 (or the pseudogene TRBV3-2) with TRBJ1-6; 9 bases line up with TRBD1. The V and J ends lost 4 bases and 11 bases, in that order; junction bases with no gene match: 9. The germline gives CDR1 LGHDT, CDR2 YNNKEL (reference sequence). The CDR3 contains 15 residues. CDR3 in amino acids: CASSRGTGFAAPLHF. CDR3 nucleotide sequence: TGTGCCAGCAGCCGAGGGACAGGGTTCGCGGCACCCCTCCACTTT.

V usage is TRBV15 and J usage is TRBJ2-7; D uncertain. V was trimmed by 0 bases and J by 3 bases, leaving 6 bases between them. This CDR3 contains 13 residues. Germline loops: CDR1 LNHNV, CDR2 YYDKDF (reference sequence). CDR3 residues: CATSRDQGYEQYF. DNA for the CDR3: TGTGCCACCAGCAGAGATCAAGGCTACGAGCAGTACTTC.

This chain uses TRBV14 with TRBJ1-1, with D unresolved. V was clipped by 3 bases and J by 1 base, with 6 bases between them. The germline V gene encodes CDR1 SGHDN and CDR2 FVKESK. The CDR3 spans 13 residues. The CDR3 DNA sequence: TGTGCCAGCAGCCAGGGGTGGAACACTGAAGCTTTCTTT. Translated, it gives CASSQGWNTEAFF.

The chain has TRBV11-1 and TRBJ2-1; 8 positions agree with TRBD2. This CDR3 is built from 15 residues. V shed 0 bases, J shed 3 bases, and the junction held 1 base outside the gene matches. Germline V gives CDR1 SGHAT, CDR2 FQDESV (reference sequence). The CDR3 DNA follows: TGTGCCAGCAGCTTAGCAGCGGGGGTCTACAATGAGCAGTTCTTC. Translation gives CASSLAAGVYNEQFF.

CDR3 region: CASSVVAWGGNQPQHF. The CDR3, as DNA: TGTGCCAGCAGTGTTGTGGCCTGGGGGGGGAATCAGCCCCAGCATTTT. The V and J genes are TRBV6-1 and TRBJ1-5; D might be TRBD1 (5 bases). The V and J ends lost 4 bases and 4 bases respectively, with 17 bases between them. The CDR3 length is 16 residues. Germline loops: CDR1 MNHNS, CDR2 SASEGT.

The chain uses TRBV4-3 and TRBJ2-1; TRBD2 matches 9 bases. Germline V CDR1 and CDR2: LGHNA, YSLEER. J gave up 9 bases and V 0 bases, and 9 bases lay outside the gene matches. This CDR3 is built from 16 residues. The CDR3 protein is CASSQDFAGGQFEQFF. In DNA, the CDR3 is TGCGCCAGCAGCCAAGATTTTGCGGGAGGGCAGTTTGAGCAGTTCTTC.

The CDR3 is CASGLVRLTGAVYGYTF. In nucleotides, the CDR3 is TGTGCTAGTGGTTTGGTACGGTTAACGGGGGCGGTCTATGGCTACACCTTC. The rearrangement joins TRBV12-5 to TRBJ1-2; a possible D gene is TRBD1 (6 bases). Germline-derived CDR1 and CDR2 are LGHNT and FRNRAP. There are 17 residues in the CDR3. V lost 0 bases and J lost 4, with 18 bases in between.

This clone turned up a few times. The gene calls are TRBV5-1 and TRBJ2-1, with 7 bases lining up with TRBD2. The germline gives CDR1 SGHRS, CDR2 YFSETQ. The J segment lost 0 bases and the V segment lost 0 bases, leaving 3 bases of the junction unmatched. This CDR3 comprises 16 residues. The CDR3 DNA reads TGCGCCAGCAGCTTGGGTCTAGCGGACTCCTACAATGAGCAGTTCTTC. Translating it yields CASSLGLADSYNEQFF.

The gene calls are TRBV2 and TRBJ2-5; weak D call: TRBD1 (5 bases). Germline loops: CDR1 SNHLY, CDR2 FYNNEI. Trimming shortened V by 7 bases and J by 4 bases, and 13 bases separated the two germline ends. This CDR3 is built from 13 residues. CDR3 loop: CASNTVRGETQYF. The CDR3 DNA sequence: TGTGCCAGCAACACAGTAAGGGGAGAGACCCAGTACTTC.

CDR3 sequence: CASSEGQVNEKLFF. The CDR3 nucleotides read TGTGCCAGCAGCGAAGGACAGGTTAATGAAAAACTGTTTTTT. The chain is built from TRBV7-2 and TRBJ1-4, with 7 bases aligning to TRBD1. The J segment lost 4 bases and the V segment lost 5 bases, leaving 4 bases of the junction unmatched. The germline V gene has CDR1 SGHTA and CDR2 FQGNSA. The CDR3 extends over 14 amino acids.

CDR3 DNA: TGCGCCAGCAGCTTGGATGGCAGGTACAATGAGCAGTTCTTC. As protein: CASSLDGRYNEQFF. The chain couples TRBV5-1 to TRBJ2-1; D ambiguous. The germline V and J ends were trimmed by 0 bases and 4 bases, with 8 bases remaining between them. Germline values: CDR1 SGHRS, CDR2 YFSETQ. This CDR3 spans 14 amino acids.